Listed below are T cell receptor beta chains from one sample, sequenced in a study of OX40 agonist ivuxolimab in advanced cancers. Assay: immunoSEQ multiplex PCR; the TCRdb copy retains only in-frame clones and omits some. Of approximately 120,000 clones listed, around 92% were seen once; the top ten hold under 0.85%. The material was CD4+ or CD8+ T cells sorted from blood, obtained in a trial of the OX40 agonist ivuxolimab. The receptors stem from an adult with an advanced solid tumor such as melanoma, head and neck, liver or kidney cancer. CDR3s include the opening cysteine and the closing phenylalanine or tryptophan. The D gene is left open where the match is weak. Clone sizes are given selectively: once, few, many, or a class where the clone is expanded.

cdr3_nt,cdr3_aa,j_call,v_call,clone_size,d_call
TGTGCCAGTAGTATCAGGGAGTCGAACACCGGGGAGCTGTTTTTT,CASSIRESNTGELFF,TRBJ2-2,TRBV19,once,-
TGTGCCAGCAGTCCCCCCGTGAGGGGCTACACCTTC,CASSPPVRGYTF,TRBJ1-2,TRBV28,-,-
TGTGCCAGTAGTATAAACGGTTTAAAGGGGGGCATGGATACGCAGTATTTT,CASSINGLKGGMDTQYF,TRBJ2-3,TRBV19,once,-
TGTGCCAGCAGCGGGGTCAAGACTAGTGAATCGGAGCTGTTTTTT,CASSGVKTSESELFF,TRBJ2-2,TRBV9,-,-
TGTGCCAGCAGCTTTAGCGGGAGGGCCGCGGTCACAGATACGCAGTATTTT,CASSFSGRAAVTDTQYF,TRBJ2-3,TRBV7-2,-,TRBD2
TGTGCCAGCAGCCAACAGCACAATCAGCCCCAGCATTTT,CASSQQHNQPQHF,TRBJ1-5,TRBV14,few,-
TGTGCCACCCTCGAATTGGGCGAGCAGTACTTC,CATLELGEQYF,TRBJ2-7,TRBV25-1,once,-
TGTGCCAGTAATTTCTTTCCCCCTCGGGGCACCGGAGTTACGCAGTATTTT,CASNFFPPRGTGVTQYF,TRBJ2-3,TRBV19,-,-
TGTGCCATCCTAACCGGGAACCTCTACAATGAGCAGTTCTTC,CAILTGNLYNEQFF,TRBJ2-1,TRBV28,-,-
TGTGCCAGCAGCCCCCCACCGGGGGAGACCCAGTACTTC,CASSPPPGETQYF,TRBJ2-5,TRBV27,-,-
TGTGCCAGCAGCCGTGGAGAGACAGGAGGATACAATGAGCAGTTCTTC,CASSRGETGGYNEQFF,TRBJ2-1,TRBV11-2,once,-
TGTGCCAGTAGTATCTACGGACAGGGGCGGGTCGGAAACACCATATATTTT,CASSIYGQGRVGNTIYF,TRBJ1-3,TRBV19,-,TRBD1
TGTGCCAGCTCACCACCGGGTAGGACTAGGAGCTACGAGCAGTACTTC,CASSPPGRTRSYEQYF,TRBJ2-7,TRBV18,-,TRBD2
TGTGCCAGCAGCTTGGGCGGGGTGCACTCCTACGAGCAGTACTTC,CASSLGGVHSYEQYF,TRBJ2-7,TRBV7-8,-,-
TGTGCCAGCAGTCCTCTAGCGGACCAAGAGACCCAGTACTTC,CASSPLADQETQYF,TRBJ2-5,TRBV9,-,TRBD2
TGTGCCAGCAGCTTATCGGAGAACGAGCAGTACTTC,CASSLSENEQYF,TRBJ2-7,TRBV7-9,-,-
TGCGCCAGCAGCTTGGAGACTAGCGGGAGTGTTGAGCAGTTCTTC,CASSLETSGSVEQFF,TRBJ2-1,TRBV5-1,-,TRBD2
TGCGCCAGCAGCCAAGTCGGGCAGGGCACCGGGGAGCTGTTTTTT,CASSQVGQGTGELFF,TRBJ2-2,TRBV4-1,-,-
TGTGCCAGCAGCTTAGGACAGGGGGGCCTAACCTATGGCTACACCTTC,CASSLGQGGLTYGYTF,TRBJ1-2,TRBV7-9,-,TRBD1
TGTGCCAGCATGGCTGATTATGGCTACACCTTC,CASMADYGYTF,TRBJ1-2,TRBV2,-,-
TGTGCCAGCAGAGAGGGGAACAGGGGGCCCGGGGCTGAAGCTTTCTTT,CASREGNRGPGAEAFF,TRBJ1-1,TRBV5-4,once,TRBD1
TGTGCCAGCAGCCGGACGGGGGCCACAGATACGCAGTATTTT,CASSRTGATDTQYF,TRBJ2-3,TRBV7-2,-,-
TGTGCCAGCTCACCACCAAGCGGAGAGGGTAATGAGCAGTTCTTC,CASSPPSGEGNEQFF,TRBJ2-1,TRBV18,once,-
TGCGCCAGCAGCTTGGGGACAGGGAGCTCCTACAATGAGCAGTTCTTC,CASSLGTGSSYNEQFF,TRBJ2-1,TRBV5-1,once,TRBD1
TGTGCCAGTAGCCCCGGGGGGTACGGCACCGGGGAGCTGTTTTTT,CASSPGGYGTGELFF,TRBJ2-2,TRBV19,-,TRBD2
TGTGCCAGCAGCCCGCCCACCCTAGCGGGAGGTCCTGGGGCCAACGTCCTGACTTTC,CASSPPTLAGGPGANVLTF,TRBJ2-6,TRBV5-4,-,TRBD2
TGTGCCAGCTCGTACGGACAGGAACTTTATGGCTACACCTTC,CASSYGQELYGYTF,TRBJ1-2,TRBV18,-,TRBD1
TGTGCCAGCAGCCAAGGGGGGACCGGGACTAGCAGACACACCGGGGAGCTGTTTTTT,CASSQGGTGTSRHTGELFF,TRBJ2-2,TRBV14,-,TRBD2
TGTGCCAGCAGCCCTGGGACCAATGAGCAGTTCTTC,CASSPGTNEQFF,TRBJ2-1,TRBV6-5,-,-
TGTGCCAGCAGTGAAGTGCAGGGACAGAGCAATGAGCAGTTCTTC,CASSEVQGQSNEQFF,TRBJ2-1,TRBV2,-,TRBD1
TGTGCTAGTGGTTTGTCCACAGGGGGGCCTAATGAAAAACTGTTTTTT,CASGLSTGGPNEKLFF,TRBJ1-4,TRBV12-5,-,TRBD1
TGTGCCAGCAGTGTCGGGACAGCCTACGAGCAGTACTTC,CASSVGTAYEQYF,TRBJ2-7,TRBV6-1,-,TRBD1
TGTGCCAGCAGCTCCGAGCCGGGCGGCGGGGAGACCCAGTACTTC,CASSSEPGGGETQYF,TRBJ2-5,TRBV5-6,once,-
TGTGCCAGCAGCTTGGCAGGGGCGGCCCAGTACTTC,CASSLAGAAQYF,TRBJ2-5,TRBV5-5,-,-
TGCGCCAGCAGTTCCCCGATCTATTCCCGCAATCAGCCCCAGCATTTT,CASSSPIYSRNQPQHF,TRBJ1-5,TRBV23-1,-,-
TGCGCCAGCAGCCCGCCCGGGGGCACAGATACGCAGTATTTT,CASSPPGGTDTQYF,TRBJ2-3,TRBV5-1,-,-
TGTGCCATCAGTGCCCCACTCCCCGGGACTAGCGGGCAAGAGACCCAGTACTTC,CAISAPLPGTSGQETQYF,TRBJ2-5,TRBV10-3,-,TRBD2
TGTGCCAGCAGCTTAGACAGGGAGGTCTATCAGCCCCAGCATTTT,CASSLDREVYQPQHF,TRBJ1-5,TRBV7-8,-,-
TGTGCCAGCAGCGTAGCTTGGCCAGATACGCAGTATTTT,CASSVAWPDTQYF,TRBJ2-3,TRBV9,-,-
TGTGCCAGTAATCGGGACAGATTAAGTAAACTGTTTTTT,CASNRDRLSKLFF,TRBJ1-4,TRBV19,-,TRBD1